This T cell receptor beta chain was sequenced for a study of CD8 T cells in ankylosing spondylitis (dated 2017 in TCRdb). Study-wide context: To find TCR variants linked to disease, the study profiled T cell receptor beta repertoires in ankylosing spondylitis patients and healthy donors. Peripheral blood was sampled, and synovial fluid was also collected from ankylosing spondylitis patients. In total, the full study cohort was made up of roughly 110 healthy donors and 25 ankylosing spondylitis patients.

Reads for this sample came from an Illumina HiSeq 2500. Quantitative 5'-RACE with molecular barcodes was used to prepare TCR beta libraries. Per the authors' processing: A new computational method based on a probabilistic model of VDJ rearrangement was used to identify disease-linked TCR variants. TCRdb passed the public sequencing reads through fastp at Q25 and MiXCR, retaining productive beta sequences. Each CDR3 protein appears once, grouped with its most common genes and DNA. The V and J calls and clone size are TCRdb's, not the authors'. The sample includes 220,000 or so distinct CDR3 sequences, with roughly 18% observed a single time. In total, the top ten clones hold under 55% of the sample. Relative to germline, V is missing 2 bases and J is missing 4 bases, with 17 bases of the junction outside any gene match. Via the germline V gene, CDR1 is MGHRA and CDR2 YSYEKL. The CDR3 measures 19 amino acids from cysteine to phenylalanine. Just the 57-base CDR3 DNA is kept, in frame starting at base 1.

This clonotype has a handful of counts. The clone's antigen remains unknown. No quality values exist for individual bases; no much larger clone is one base distant. General findings and caveats noted by the study authors: The disease-linked clones were reported to be significantly enriched in matched synovial fluid samples from ankylosing spondylitis patients. The disease-linked clones had a CD8+ phenotype and were found at relatively low frequencies in peripheral blood. Some of the motif variants had been reported before in the synovial fluid and blood of reactive arthritis patients, a finding that suggests common disease-initiation mechanisms. A TCR beta motif of 8 or 9 highly homologous amino acid variants appeared characteristic of blood from ankylosing spondylitis patients.

The TCR sequence derives from a male donor with ankylosing spondylitis. Sequenced input: blood, either unsorted or a sorted T cell fraction (not recorded which). The chain is assembled from TRBV4-1 and TRBJ2-3, and 8 junctional nucleotides match TRBD2. CDR3 reads: CASSQLVPGLVQGADTQYF. Read as DNA, the sequence is TGCGCCAGCAGCCAATTGGTACCGGGACTAGTCCAAGGGGCAGATACGCAGTATTTT.